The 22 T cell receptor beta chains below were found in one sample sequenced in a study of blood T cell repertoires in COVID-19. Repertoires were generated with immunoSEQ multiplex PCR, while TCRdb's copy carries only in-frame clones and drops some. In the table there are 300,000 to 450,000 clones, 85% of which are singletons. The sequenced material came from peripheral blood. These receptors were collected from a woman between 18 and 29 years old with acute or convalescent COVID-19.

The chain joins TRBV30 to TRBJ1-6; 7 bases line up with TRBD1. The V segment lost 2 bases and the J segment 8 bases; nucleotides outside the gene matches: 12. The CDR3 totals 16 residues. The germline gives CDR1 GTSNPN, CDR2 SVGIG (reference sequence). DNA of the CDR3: TGTGCCTGGAGTCCAACCAGGGGGTTCCTATATTCACCCCTCCACTTT. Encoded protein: CAWSPTRGFLYSPLHF.

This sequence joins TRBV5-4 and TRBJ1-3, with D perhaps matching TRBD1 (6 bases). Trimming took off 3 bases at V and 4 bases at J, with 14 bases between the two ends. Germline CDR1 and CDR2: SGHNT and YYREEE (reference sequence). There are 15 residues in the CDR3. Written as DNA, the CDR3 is TGTGCCAGCAGCTCGTCAGGGGCAGCAGGAAACACCATATATTTT. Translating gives CASSSSGAAGNTIYF.

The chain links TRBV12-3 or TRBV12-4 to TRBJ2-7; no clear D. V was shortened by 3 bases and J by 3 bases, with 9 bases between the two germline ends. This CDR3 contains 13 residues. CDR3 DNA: TGTGCCAGCAGTTTTAAACAGAGCTACGAGCAGTACTTC. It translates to CASSFKQSYEQYF.

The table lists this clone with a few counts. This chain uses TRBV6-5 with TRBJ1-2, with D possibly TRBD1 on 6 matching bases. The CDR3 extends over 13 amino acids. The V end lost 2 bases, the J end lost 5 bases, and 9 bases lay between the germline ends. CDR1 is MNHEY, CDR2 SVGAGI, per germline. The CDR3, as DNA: TGTGCCAGCAGTTACAGGGACACTTATGGCTACACCTTC. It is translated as CASSYRDTYGYTF.

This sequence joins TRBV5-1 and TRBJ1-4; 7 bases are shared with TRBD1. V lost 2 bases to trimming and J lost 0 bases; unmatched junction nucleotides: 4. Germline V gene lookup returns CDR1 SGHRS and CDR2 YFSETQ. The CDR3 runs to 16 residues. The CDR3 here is CASSFGGGATNEKLFF. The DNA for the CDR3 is TGCGCCAGCAGCTTTGGAGGGGGCGCAACTAATGAAAAACTGTTTTTT. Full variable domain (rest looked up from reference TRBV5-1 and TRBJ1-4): KAGVTQTPRYLIKTRGQQVTLSCSPISGHRSVSWYQQTPGQGLQFLFEYFSETQRNKGNFPGRFSGRQFSNSRSEMNVSTLELGDSALYLCASSFGGGATNEKLFFGSGTQLSVL.

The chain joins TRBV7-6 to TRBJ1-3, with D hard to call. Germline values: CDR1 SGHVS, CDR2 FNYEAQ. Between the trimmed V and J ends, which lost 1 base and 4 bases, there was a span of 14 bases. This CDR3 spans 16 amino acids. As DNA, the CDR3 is TGTGCCAGCAGCTTAGAGGGCCTTCCGGGGGGAAACACCATATATTTT. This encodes CASSLEGLPGGNTIYF.

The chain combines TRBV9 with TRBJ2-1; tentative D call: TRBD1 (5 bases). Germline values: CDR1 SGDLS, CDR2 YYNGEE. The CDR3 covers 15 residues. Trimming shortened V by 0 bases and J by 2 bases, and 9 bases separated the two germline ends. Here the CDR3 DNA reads TGTGCCAGCAGCGTAGCAGGGTTAACCTACAATGAGCAGTTCTTC. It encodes CASSVAGLTYNEQFF.

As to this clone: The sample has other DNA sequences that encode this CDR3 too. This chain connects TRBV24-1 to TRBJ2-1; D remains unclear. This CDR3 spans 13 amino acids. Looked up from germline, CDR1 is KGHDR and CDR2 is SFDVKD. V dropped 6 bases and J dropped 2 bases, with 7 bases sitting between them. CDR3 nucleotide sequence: TGTGCCACCAGTCCGGGTACCTACAATGAGCAGTTCTTC. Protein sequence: CATSPGTYNEQFF.

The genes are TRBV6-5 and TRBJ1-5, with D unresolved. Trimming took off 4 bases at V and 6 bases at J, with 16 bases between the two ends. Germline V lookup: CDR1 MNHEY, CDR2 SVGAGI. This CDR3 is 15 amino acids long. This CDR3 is CASSSGKIGIQPQHF. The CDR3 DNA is TGTGCCAGCAGTTCCGGGAAGATCGGTATTCAGCCCCAGCATTTT.

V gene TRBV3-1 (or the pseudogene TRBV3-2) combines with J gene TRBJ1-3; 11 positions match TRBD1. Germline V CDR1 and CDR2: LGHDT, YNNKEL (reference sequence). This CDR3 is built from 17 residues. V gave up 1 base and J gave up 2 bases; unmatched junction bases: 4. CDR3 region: CASSQVGQGATGNTIYF. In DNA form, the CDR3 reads TGTGCCAGCAGCCAAGTCGGACAGGGGGCTACTGGAAACACCATATATTTT.

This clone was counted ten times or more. The CDR3, as DNA: TGTGCCAGCAGCTCGACAGGGTACGTCGAGCAGTACTTC. As protein: CASSSTGYVEQYF. The rearrangement uses TRBV5-4 and TRBJ2-7, with 7 bases that match TRBD1. Germline lookup yields CDR1 SGHNT and CDR2 YYREEE (reference sequence). The trim removed 3 bases at V and 6 bases at J, leaving 6 bases unmatched. This CDR3 region has 13 residues.

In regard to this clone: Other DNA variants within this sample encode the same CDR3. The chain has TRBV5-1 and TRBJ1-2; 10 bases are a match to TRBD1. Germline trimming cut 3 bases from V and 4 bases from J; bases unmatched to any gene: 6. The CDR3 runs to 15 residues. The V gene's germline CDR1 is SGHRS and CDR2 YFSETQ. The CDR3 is CASSSPGQGFYGYTF. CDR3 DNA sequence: TGCGCCAGCAGCTCTCCGGGACAGGGGTTCTATGGCTACACCTTC.

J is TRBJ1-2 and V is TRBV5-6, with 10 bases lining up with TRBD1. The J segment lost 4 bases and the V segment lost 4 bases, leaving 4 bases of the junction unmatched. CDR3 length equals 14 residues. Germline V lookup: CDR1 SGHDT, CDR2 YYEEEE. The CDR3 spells CASSPGQGPYGYTF. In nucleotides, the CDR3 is TGTGCCAGCAGCCCGGGACAGGGGCCCTATGGCTACACCTTC. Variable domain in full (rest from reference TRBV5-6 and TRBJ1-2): DAGVTQSPTHLIKTRGQQVTLRCSPKSGHDTVSWYQQALGQGPQFIFQYYEEEERQRGNFPDRFSGHQFPNYSSELNVNALLLGDSALYLCASSPGQGPYGYTFGSGTRLTVV.

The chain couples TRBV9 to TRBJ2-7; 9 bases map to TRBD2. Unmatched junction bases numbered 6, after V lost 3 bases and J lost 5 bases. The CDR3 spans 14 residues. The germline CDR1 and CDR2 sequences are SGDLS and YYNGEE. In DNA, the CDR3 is TGTGCCAGCAGCGGAGTTAGCGGGAGCCACGAGCAGTACTTC. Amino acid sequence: CASSGVSGSHEQYF.

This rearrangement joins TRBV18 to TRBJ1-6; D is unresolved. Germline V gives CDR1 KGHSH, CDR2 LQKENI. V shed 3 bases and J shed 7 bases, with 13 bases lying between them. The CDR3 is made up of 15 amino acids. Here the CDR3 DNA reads TGTGCCAGCTCACCTGCCCGGGTCGGGAATTCACCCCTCCACTTT. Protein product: CASSPARVGNSPLHF.

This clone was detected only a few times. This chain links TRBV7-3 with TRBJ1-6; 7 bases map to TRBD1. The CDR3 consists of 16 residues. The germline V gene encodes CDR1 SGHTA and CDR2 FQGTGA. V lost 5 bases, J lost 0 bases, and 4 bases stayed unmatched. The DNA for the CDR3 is TGTGCCAGCAGCAAGACAGGGAACTCCTATAATTCACCCCTCCACTTT. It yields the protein CASSKTGNSYNSPLHF.

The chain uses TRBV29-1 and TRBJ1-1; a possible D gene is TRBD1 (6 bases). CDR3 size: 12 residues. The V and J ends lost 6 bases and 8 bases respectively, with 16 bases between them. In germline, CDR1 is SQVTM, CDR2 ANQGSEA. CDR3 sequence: CSVGPYDREAFF. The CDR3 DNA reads TGCAGCGTGGGACCTTATGACAGGGAAGCTTTCTTT.

The CDR3 region is CASSQDQRGAQETQYF. The CDR3 coding sequence is TGTGCCAGCAGCCAAGATCAGCGGGGGGCACAAGAGACCCAGTACTTC. This chain links TRBV3-1 (or the pseudogene TRBV3-2) with TRBJ2-5; 9 bases align to TRBD2. CDR3 length: 16 amino acids. In germline, CDR1 is LGHDT, CDR2 YNNKEL (reference sequence). Losses at the gene ends were 0 bases for V and 2 bases for J; bases not matched to a gene: 4.

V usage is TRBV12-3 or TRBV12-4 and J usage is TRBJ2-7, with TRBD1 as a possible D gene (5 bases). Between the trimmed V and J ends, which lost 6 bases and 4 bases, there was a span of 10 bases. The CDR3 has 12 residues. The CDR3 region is CASSPRQYEQYF. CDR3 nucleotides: TGTGCCAGCAGCCCGAGACAGTACGAGCAGTACTTC.

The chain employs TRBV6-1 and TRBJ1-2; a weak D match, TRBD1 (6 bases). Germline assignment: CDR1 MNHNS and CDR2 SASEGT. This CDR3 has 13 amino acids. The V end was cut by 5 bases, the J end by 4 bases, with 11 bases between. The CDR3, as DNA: TGTGCCAGCAGTTTGGACAGACCCTATGGCTACACCTTC. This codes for CASSLDRPYGYTF.

CDR3 amino acids: CASSEGLAGGVDTQYF. The CDR3 DNA reads TGTGCCAGCAGTGAAGGACTAGCGGGAGGAGTAGATACGCAGTATTTT. The chain has TRBV6-4 and TRBJ2-3, with 14 bases identical to TRBD2. The V segment lost 3 bases and the J segment 5 bases; nucleotides outside the gene matches: 4. This CDR3 has 16 residues. Per the germline V gene, CDR1 is MRHNA and CDR2 is SNTAGT.

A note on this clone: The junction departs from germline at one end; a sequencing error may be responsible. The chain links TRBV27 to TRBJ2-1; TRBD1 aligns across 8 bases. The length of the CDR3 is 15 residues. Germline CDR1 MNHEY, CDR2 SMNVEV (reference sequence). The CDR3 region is CASSFGTGPYSEQFF. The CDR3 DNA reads TGTGCCAGCAGTTTCGGGACAGGACCTTACAGTGAGCAGTTCTTC.